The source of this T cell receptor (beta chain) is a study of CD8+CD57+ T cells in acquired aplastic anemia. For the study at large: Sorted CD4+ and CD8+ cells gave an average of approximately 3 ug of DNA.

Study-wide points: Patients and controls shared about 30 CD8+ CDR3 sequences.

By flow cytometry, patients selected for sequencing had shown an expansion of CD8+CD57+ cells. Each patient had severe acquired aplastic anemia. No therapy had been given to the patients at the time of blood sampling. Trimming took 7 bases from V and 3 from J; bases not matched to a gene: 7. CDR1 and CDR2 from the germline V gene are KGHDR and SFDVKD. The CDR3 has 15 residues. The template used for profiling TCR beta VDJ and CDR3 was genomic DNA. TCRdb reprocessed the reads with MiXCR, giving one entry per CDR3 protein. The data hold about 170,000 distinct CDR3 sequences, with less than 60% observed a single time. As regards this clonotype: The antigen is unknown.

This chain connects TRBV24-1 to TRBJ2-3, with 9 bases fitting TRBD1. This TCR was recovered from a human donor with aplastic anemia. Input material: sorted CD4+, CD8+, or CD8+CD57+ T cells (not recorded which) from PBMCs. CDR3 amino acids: CATRPTGGWTDTQYF. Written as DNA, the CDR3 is TGTGCCACCAGGCCGACAGGGGGTTGGACAGATACGCAGTATTTT.